Given below is one T cell receptor beta chain in context. The method was immunoSEQ multiplex PCR; TCRdb's version includes in-frame clones alone and lacks a portion of them. The repertoire holds some 200,000 clones, about 93% seen once, with around 1.5% in the top ten. This entry is derived from a study of control samples from healthy donors and cancer patients. Trimming removed 1 base from V and 4 bases from J; junction bases left unmatched: 6. Germline loops: CDR1 MGHRA, CDR2 YSYEKL. This CDR3 is built from 15 residues. Sequenced sample: blood. The origin of this receptor is a man aged 45 to 65 in good health. J is TRBJ1-2 and V is TRBV4-1, with 7 bases identical to TRBD1. The CDR3 DNA sequence: TGCGCCAGCAGCCAAGGGCAGGGGGGACTCTATGGCTACACCTTC. It specifies CASSQGQGGLYGYTF.